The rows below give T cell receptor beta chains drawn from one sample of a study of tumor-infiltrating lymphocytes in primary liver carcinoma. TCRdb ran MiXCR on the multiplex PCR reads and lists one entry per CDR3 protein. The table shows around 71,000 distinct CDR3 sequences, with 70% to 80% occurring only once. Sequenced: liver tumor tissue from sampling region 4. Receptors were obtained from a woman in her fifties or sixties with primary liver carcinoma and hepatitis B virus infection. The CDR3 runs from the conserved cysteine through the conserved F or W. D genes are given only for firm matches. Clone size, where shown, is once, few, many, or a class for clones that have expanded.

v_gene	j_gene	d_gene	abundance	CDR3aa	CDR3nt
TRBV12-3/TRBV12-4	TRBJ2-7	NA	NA	CACSYQVPYEQYF	TGTGCCTGCAGTTATCAGGTCCCCTACGAGCAGTACTTC
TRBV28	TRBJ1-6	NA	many	CASSRGAQDWGSPLHF	TGTGCCAGCAGTCGCGGGGCTCAGGACTGGGGGTCACCCCTCCACTTT
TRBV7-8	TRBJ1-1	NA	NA	CASSRGPVWTNTEAFF	TGTGCCAGCAGCCGAGGCCCGGTGTGGACAAACACTGAAGCTTTCTTT
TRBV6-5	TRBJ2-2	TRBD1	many	CASSGTGGIGELFF	TGTGCCAGCAGTGGGACAGGGGGCATCGGGGAGCTGTTTTTT
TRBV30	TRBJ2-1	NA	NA	CAWSGGTYNGQFF	TGTGCCTGGAGTGGCGGAACCTACAATGGGCAGTTCTTC
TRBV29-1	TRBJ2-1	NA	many	CSVAVTPRGGREQFF	TGCAGCGTTGCTGTCACCCCACGGGGAGGTCGGGAGCAGTTCTTC
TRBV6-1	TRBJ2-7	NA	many	CASMSVRGAYEQYF	TGTGCCAGCATGTCAGTACGGGGCGCCTACGAGCAGTACTTC
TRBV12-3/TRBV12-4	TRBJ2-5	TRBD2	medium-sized	CASSRREGRGAQYF	TGTGCCAGCAGTCGACGGGAGGGCCGGGGAGCCCAGTACTTC
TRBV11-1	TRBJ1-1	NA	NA	CAGSLGRGQNEALF	TGTGCCGGCAGCTTAGGACGAGGACAGAATGAAGCTCTCTTT
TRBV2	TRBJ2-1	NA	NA	CASSKSIPIYNEQLF	TGTGCCAGCAGTAAATCGATACCGATCTACAATGAGCAGTTATTC
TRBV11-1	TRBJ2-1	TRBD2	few	CTSSLSAGANEQFF	TGTACCAGCAGCCTGTCGGCGGGAGCGAATGAGCAGTTCTTC
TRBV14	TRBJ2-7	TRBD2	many	CASSQGGRRGEQYF	TGTGCCAGCAGCCAAGGCGGGAGGAGGGGCGAGCAGTACTTC
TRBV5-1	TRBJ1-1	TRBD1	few	CTSSSDRGVGTEAFF	TGCACCAGCAGCTCTGACAGGGGAGTGGGGACCGAAGCTTTCTTT
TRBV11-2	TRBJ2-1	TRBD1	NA	CASSALGTGAHNEYFF	TGTGCCAGCAGCGCTTTGGGGACAGGGGCCCACAATGAGTACTTCTTC
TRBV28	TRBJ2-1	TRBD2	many	CASVAGLSYNEQFF	TGTGCCAGCGTAGCGGGATTATCCTATAATGAGCAGTTCTTC
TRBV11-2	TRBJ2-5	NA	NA	CTSSSESEGTQYF	TGTACCAGCAGCTCAGAATCCGAGGGGACCCAATACTTC
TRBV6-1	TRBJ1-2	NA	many	CASSEEGSYGYTF	TGTGCCAGCAGTGAAGAGGGGTCCTATGGCTACACCTTC
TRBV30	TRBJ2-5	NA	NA	CVWRGTVRGTQYF	TGTGTCTGGAGAGGAACAGTGCGGGGGACCCAGTACTTC
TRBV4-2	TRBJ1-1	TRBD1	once	CASSQEGASDRGRITEAFF	TGTGCCAGTAGCCAAGAGGGGGCTTCGGACAGGGGGCGTATCACTGAAGCTTTCTTT
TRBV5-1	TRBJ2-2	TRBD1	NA	CASSLGNTGELLF	TGCGCCAGCAGCTTGGGAAACACAGGGGAGCTGTTATTT
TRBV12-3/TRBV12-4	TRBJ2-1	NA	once	CVSSNRAITVNEQFF	TGTGTCAGCAGCAACCGGGCCATCACCGTCAATGAGCAGTTCTTC
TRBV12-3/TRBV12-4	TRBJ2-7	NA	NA	CASSPTRLSYEQYF	TGTGCCAGCAGTCCGACCCGACTTTCCTACGAGCAATACTTC
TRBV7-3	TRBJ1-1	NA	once	CASSSSPGGRTEAFF	TGTGCCAGCAGCTCCAGCCCGGGGGGTAGGACTGAAGCTTTCTTT
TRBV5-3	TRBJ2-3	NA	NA	CARSLATEEVLTDTQYF	TGTGCCAGAAGTTTGGCTACCGAAGAAGTTCTTACAGATACGCAGTATTTT
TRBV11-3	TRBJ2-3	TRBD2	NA	CTSSLGLAGTLTTGTQYF	TGTACCAGCAGCTTAGGACTAGCGGGAACTCTAACCACAGGTACGCAGTATTTT
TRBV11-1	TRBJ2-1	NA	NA	CASSFGTNNEQFF	TGTGCTAGCAGCTTCGGGACCAACAATGAGCAGTTCTTC
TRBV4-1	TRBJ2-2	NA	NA	CPSNQVDTGFPTGELFF	TGCCCCAGCAACCAAGTAGACACGGGATTTCCGACCGGGGAGCTGTTTTTT
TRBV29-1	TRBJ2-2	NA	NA	CSVAGLTTTGELFF	TGCAGCGTTGCTGGTCTTACCACCACCGGGGAACTGTTTTTT
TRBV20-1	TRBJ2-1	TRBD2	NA	CSALPTRGGEQFF	TGCAGTGCGCTCCCGACCCGGGGGGGTGAGCAGTTCTTC
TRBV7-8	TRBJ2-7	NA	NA	CASSWGETAYEQHF	TGTGCCAGCAGCTGGGGGGAGACCGCCTACGAGCAGCACTTC
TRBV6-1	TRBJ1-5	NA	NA	CASRHRAQGADQPQHF	TGTGCCAGCAGACACAGGGCTCAAGGGGCTGATCAACCCCAGCATTTT
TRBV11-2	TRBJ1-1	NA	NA	CAGRFRVTNTETFF	TGTGCCGGCAGGTTCAGGGTTACGAACACTGAAACTTTCTTT
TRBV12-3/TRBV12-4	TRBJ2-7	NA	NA	CASSLILGRYEQYF	TGTGCCAGCAGTTTGATTCTGGGGCGGTATGAGCAGTACTTC
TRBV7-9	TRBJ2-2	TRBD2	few	CASSYSGRTGELFF	TGTGCCAGCAGTTACAGCGGGAGGACCGGGGAGCTGTTTTTT
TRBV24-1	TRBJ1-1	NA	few	CATSDGQPNTEAFF	TGTGCCACCAGTGATGGGCAGCCGAACACTGAAGCTTTCTTT
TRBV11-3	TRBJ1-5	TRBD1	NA	CASNSRTGYHPQQF	TGTGCCAGCAACTCAAGGACAGGGTATCATCCCCAGCAATTT
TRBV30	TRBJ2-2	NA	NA	CVWSVKGIPGRPHRANTGELFF	TGTGTCTGGAGTGTAAAAGGGATCCCGGGACGTCCCCATAGGGCGAACACCGGGGAGCTGTTTTTT
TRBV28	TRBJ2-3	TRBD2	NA	CASSPPPSAGGGAQYF	TGTGCTAGCAGTCCCCCCCCGAGCGCCGGGGGAGGGGCGCAGTATTTT
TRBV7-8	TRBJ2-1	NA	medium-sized	CASSPQPGSYNEQFF	TGTGCCAGCAGCCCCCAGCCGGGCTCCTACAATGAGCAGTTCTTC
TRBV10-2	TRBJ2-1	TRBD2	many	CASSEIQRGNNEQFF	TGCGCCAGCAGTGAGATCCAGCGGGGGAACAATGAGCAGTTCTTC
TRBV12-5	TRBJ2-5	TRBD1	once	CANGLETGKVGQEAQYF	TGTGCTAATGGTTTGGAGACAGGGAAGGTGGGACAAGAGGCCCAGTACTTC
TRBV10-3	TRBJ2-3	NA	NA	CAISPFSGSTDMQYF	TGTGCCATCAGCCCCTTTTCTGGAAGTACTGATATGCAGTATTTT
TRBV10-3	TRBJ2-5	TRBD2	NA	CAISELTSGRFTQYF	TGTGCTATCAGTGAGTTGACTAGCGGGAGGTTCACCCAGTACTTC
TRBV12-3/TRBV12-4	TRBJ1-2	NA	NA	CASSERGVCPTTNVGYTF	TGTGCCAGCAGCGAAAGGGGTGTGTGCCCCACAACTAACGTAGGCTACACCTTC
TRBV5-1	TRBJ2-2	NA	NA	CSNCSGNTGELFF	TGCTCCAACTGTAGCGGGAACACCGGGGAGCTGTTTTTT
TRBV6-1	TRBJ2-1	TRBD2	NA	CASRAGDSYSEQLF	TGTGCCTCCAGAGCGGGGGACTCCTACAGTGAGCAGCTCTTC
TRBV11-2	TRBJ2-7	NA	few	CASSLESDSYYEQYF	TGTGCCAGCAGCTTGGAATCGGACAGCTACTACGAGCAGTACTTC
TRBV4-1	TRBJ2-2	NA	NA	CASSHGHRNTGELFF	TGCGCCAGCAGCCATGGGCACAGGAACACCGGGGAGCTGTTTTTT
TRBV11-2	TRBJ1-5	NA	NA	CASSLWGLTFTSDTQHF	TGTGCCAGCAGCTTATGGGGACTAACGTTCACGTCAGATACGCAGCATTTT